This passage covers 19 T cell receptor beta chains from one sample sequenced in a study of blood T cell repertoires in COVID-19. Generated by immunoSEQ multiplex PCR, the TCRdb table keeps only in-frame clones and is missing some. The repertoire holds around 200,000 clones, with 80% to 85% as singletons. The material sequenced was peripheral blood. The receptor source for this set is a woman of 80 years or more with active or convalescent COVID-19.

The V and J genes are TRBV7-6 and TRBJ2-2; the match to TRBD2 covers 14 bases. The CDR3 is made up of 16 amino acids. The germline gives CDR1 SGHVS, CDR2 FNYEAQ. The V gene end was trimmed by 5 bases and the J gene end by 4 bases; junction bases not matched to a gene: 3. CDR3 nucleotide sequence: TGTGCCAGCAGCCGACTAGCGGGGGGGATCACCGGGGAGCTGTTTTTT. Protein: CASSRLAGGITGELFF.

This rearrangement joins TRBV29-1 to TRBJ2-7; 8 positions agree with TRBD1. The V and J ends lost 7 bases and 9 bases, in that order; junction bases with no gene match: 14. CDR1 SQVTM and CDR2 ANQGSEA come from the germline V gene. CDR3 length: 13 residues. The CDR3: CSARTGRFIGQYF. The CDR3 DNA sequence: TGCAGCGCTCGGACAGGGAGGTTTATCGGGCAGTACTTC.

The genes are TRBV15 and TRBJ1-6; D is ambiguous. V shed 0 bases and J shed 0 bases, with 9 bases lying between them. Germline V gives CDR1 LNHNV, CDR2 YYDKDF (reference sequence). This CDR3 is built from 17 residues. CDR3 in DNA: TGTGCCACCAGCAGAGATAAGTCCGGCTCCTATAATTCACCCCTCCACTTT. It specifies CATSRDKSGSYNSPLHF.

The rearrangement links TRBV5-6 to TRBJ2-3; 13 nucleotides align to TRBD2. Per germline, CDR1 SGHDT and CDR2 YYEEEE. The V gene end was trimmed by 3 bases and the J gene end by 6 bases; junction bases not matched to a gene: 4. This CDR3 is built from 15 residues. The CDR3 DNA follows: TGTGCCAGCAGCTCGACTAGCGGGGGGAGGGATACGCAGTATTTT. Protein sequence: CASSSTSGGRDTQYF.

The chain employs TRBV18 and TRBJ2-5; perhaps TRBD1 as D (6 bases). V shed 6 bases and J shed 5 bases, with 16 bases lying between them. The length of the CDR3 is 14 residues. Germline CDR1 reads KGHSH; CDR2 reads LQKENI. Here the CDR3 DNA reads TGTGCCAGCTCTCGAACTACAGGGCAGGAGACCCAGTACTTC. It encodes CASSRTTGQETQYF.

V gene TRBV7-2 combines with J gene TRBJ2-7; tentatively, D is TRBD1 (6 bases). This CDR3 has 13 residues. V lost 5 bases to trimming and J lost 6 bases, with 14 bases between them. Germline CDR1 and CDR2: SGHTA and FQGNSA. The CDR3 spells CASSRRLGGEQYF. CDR3 in DNA: TGTGCCAGCAGCCGAAGGTTAGGGGGCGAGCAGTACTTC.

V usage is TRBV6-5 and J usage is TRBJ2-7; the D gene is possibly TRBD1 (5 bases). Germline CDR1 MNHEY, CDR2 SVGAGI. Trimming removed 5 bases from V and 3 bases from J, with 11 bases in between. The CDR3 loop spans 13 amino acids. The CDR3, as DNA: TGTGCCAGCAGTCATAACCAGGGCTACGAGCAGTACTTC. It is translated as CASSHNQGYEQYF.

The gene calls are TRBV7-2 and TRBJ2-1, with 11 bases identical to TRBD1. Trimming at V came to 5 bases and at J to 9 bases, leaving 6 bases not matched to a gene. Germline V gene sequence: CDR1 SGHTA, CDR2 FQGNSA. The CDR3 extends over 14 amino acids. The CDR3 protein is CASSTRDRGSEQFF. CDR3 coding DNA: TGTGCCAGCAGCACCCGGGACAGGGGGTCTGAGCAGTTCTTC. Using reference TRBV7-2 and TRBJ2-1 for the parts outside the CDR3, the full variable domain is GAGVSQSPSNKVTEKGKDVELRCDPISGHTALYWYRQSLGQGLEFLIYFQGNSAPDKSGLPSDRFSAERTGGSVSTLTIQRTQQEDSAVYLCASSTRDRGSEQFFGPGTRLTVL.

V is TRBV5-6 and J is TRBJ1-3; D remains unclear. The CDR3 totals 16 residues. From germline, CDR1 is SGHDT and CDR2 YYEEEE. Trimming removed 4 bases at V and 1 base at J, with 15 bases between. The CDR3 here is CASSLTAGGSGNTIYF. The CDR3 region has the DNA TGTGCCAGCAGCCTCACAGCGGGAGGTTCTGGAAACACCATATATTTT.

The V and J genes are TRBV11-3 and TRBJ1-1; 9 nucleotides align to TRBD1. CDR1 SGHNT and CDR2 YENEEA come from the germline V gene. The V gene end was trimmed by 6 bases and the J gene end by 5 bases; junction bases not matched to a gene: 7. CDR3 length: 14 residues. The CDR3 coding sequence is TGTGCCAGCAGTCCACAGGGGGCTTTAACTGAAGCTTTCTTT. It is translated as CASSPQGALTEAFF. The full variable domain, rest sourced from reference TRBV11-3 and TRBJ1-1, is EAGVVQSPRYKIIEKKQPVAFWCNPISGHNTLYWYLQNLGQGPELLIRYENEEAVDDSQLPKDRFSAERLKGVDSTLKIQPAELGDSAVYLCASSPQGALTEAFFGQGTRLTVV.

The gene calls are TRBV6-5 and TRBJ2-1, with 8 bases lining up with TRBD2. The CDR3 sequence is 13 residues long. The V gene end was trimmed by 7 bases and the J gene end by 10 bases; junction bases not matched to a gene: 9. From germline, CDR1 is MNHEY and CDR2 SVGAGI. CDR3 loop: CASKTSRGGEQFF. The CDR3 nucleotides are TGTGCCAGCAAGACTAGCCGGGGGGGCGAGCAGTTCTTC.

CDR3: CASSQRFNEQFF. The CDR3 DNA reads as TGTGCCAGCAGTCAGCGCTTCAATGAGCAGTTCTTC. The genes are TRBV6-2 or TRBV6-3 and TRBJ2-1; D is undetermined. Trimming stripped 5 bases from V and 6 bases from J, with 8 bases between. Germline values: CDR1 MNHEY, CDR2 SVGEGT. The CDR3 contains 12 residues.

This chain uses TRBV28 with TRBJ2-3; D unclear. With 8 bases removed from V and 1 base from J, the gap between germline ends came to 13 bases. Germline V CDR1 and CDR2: MDHEN, SYDVKM. This CDR3 is built from 14 residues. Here the CDR3 DNA reads TGTGCCAGCTCCTTGGCCCTTCGCACAGATACGCAGTATTTT. Residues: CASSLALRTDTQYF.

Written as DNA, the CDR3 is TGTGCCTGGAGTGTACTGGGGGGGTACAATGAGCAGTTCTTC. Translated, it gives CAWSVLGGYNEQFF. V and J are TRBV30 and TRBJ2-1, with 7 bases that match TRBD2. The CDR3 covers 14 residues. Losses at the gene ends were 0 bases for V and 4 bases for J; bases not matched to a gene: 3. From germline, CDR1 is GTSNPN and CDR2 SVGIG (reference sequence).

V gene TRBV11-2 combines with J gene TRBJ2-7; maybe TRBD1 (6 bases). Between the trimmed V and J ends, which lost 5 bases and 7 bases, there was a span of 21 bases. CDR3 length: 15 amino acids. The germline V gene encodes CDR1 SGHAT and CDR2 FQNNGV. CDR3 coding DNA: TGTGCCAGCAGCCTTTCGGACAGTCCCCAGAGGGAGCAGTACTTC. Protein product: CASSLSDSPQREQYF.

The rearrangement joins TRBV5-4 to TRBJ2-3; 11 positions agree with TRBD2. V gave up 4 bases and J gave up 0 bases; unmatched junction bases: 7. From germline, CDR1 is SGHNT and CDR2 YYREEE (reference sequence). The CDR3 is made up of 17 amino acids. CDR3 amino acids: CASSQFSGGASTDTQYF. In DNA form, the CDR3 reads TGTGCCAGCAGCCAATTTAGCGGGGGGGCTAGCACAGATACGCAGTATTTT.

This clone was picked up a small number of times. This sample also contains other DNA sequences that code for the same CDR3. The rearrangement uses TRBV2 and TRBJ2-5, with 9 bases lining up with TRBD2. V was pared by 6 bases and J by 5 bases, with 16 bases of the junction left unmatched. In germline, CDR1 is SNHLY, CDR2 FYNNEI. This CDR3 has 17 residues. CDR3 sequence (DNA): TGTGCCAGCAGGGGCGGGGGGGCCTTGCGAGTTCGGGAGACCCAGTACTTC. Amino acid sequence: CASRGGGALRVRETQYF.

The rearrangement uses TRBV7-8 and TRBJ1-5; D is undetermined. Germline lookup yields CDR1 SGHVS and CDR2 FQNEAQ. The germline V and J ends were trimmed by 3 bases and 2 bases, with 8 bases remaining between them. This CDR3 region has 14 residues. The CDR3 sequence: CASSFRQGNQPQHF. The CDR3 DNA follows: TGTGCCAGCAGCTTCCGGCAGGGCAATCAGCCCCAGCATTTT.

In the case of this clone: The sample contains more than one DNA sequence encoding this CDR3. V and J are TRBV12-3 or TRBV12-4 and TRBJ1-2; no clear D. The length of the CDR3 is 12 residues. The germline V and J ends were trimmed by 3 bases and 1 base, with 3 bases remaining between them. The CDR3 DNA reads as TGTGCCAGCAGTTTCAGTAACTATGGCTACACCTTC. Amino acid sequence: CASSFSNYGYTF.